Given below is one T cell receptor beta chain in context. This entry belongs to a study of blood T cell repertoires in COVID-19. Across the whole study: T cells, B-cell-depleted T cells, or PBMCs provided the cDNA or gDNA that served as material.

Original handling: Reference gene primer amplification gave nucleated cell count estimates. Method: immunoSEQ multiplex PCR; TCRdb's copy keeps in-frame clones and lacks some. V, J and clone size are taken as reported in that table, and D and trimming were inferred from the DNA itself. This table has more than 200,000 clones, approximately 90% appearing once. The CDR3 length is 13 residues. In germline, CDR1 is SQVTM, CDR2 ANQGSEA. V lost 5 bases and J 0 bases, leaving 5 bases between the germline ends. This receptor was taken from a man aged 18 to 30 with active or convalescent COVID-19. Input material: peripheral blood. The rearrangement links TRBV29-1 to TRBJ1-6; D gene unclear. CDR3: CSVMRSYNSPLHF. DNA of the CDR3: TGCAGCGTTATGCGCTCCTATAATTCACCCCTCCACTTT.